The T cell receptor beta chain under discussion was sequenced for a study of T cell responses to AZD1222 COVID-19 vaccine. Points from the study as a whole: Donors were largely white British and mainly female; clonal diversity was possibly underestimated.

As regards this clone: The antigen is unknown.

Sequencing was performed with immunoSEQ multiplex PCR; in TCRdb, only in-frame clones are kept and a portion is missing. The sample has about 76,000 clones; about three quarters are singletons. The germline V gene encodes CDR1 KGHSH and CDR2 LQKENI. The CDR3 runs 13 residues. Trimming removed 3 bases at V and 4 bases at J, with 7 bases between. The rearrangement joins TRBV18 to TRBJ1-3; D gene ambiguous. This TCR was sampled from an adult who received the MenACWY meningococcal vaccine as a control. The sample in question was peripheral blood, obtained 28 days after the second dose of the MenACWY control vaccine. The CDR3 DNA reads TGTGCCAGCTCACCCGACCCGGGAAACACCATATATTTT. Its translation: CASSPDPGNTIYF.